Following are 11 T cell receptor beta chains from one sample sequenced in a study of T cell clonality in common variable immunodeficiency. Their recognized antigens are unknown. The table came from immunoSEQ multiplex PCR; TCRdb's copy has only in-frame clones and leaves some out. The sample yields 25,000 to 35,000 clones, without any singletons. General study points: Reportedly, TCR beta sequences from common variable immunodeficiency showed fewer deletions and N-nucleotide insertions.

Input material: peripheral blood mononuclear cells. The receptors stem from a human donor with common variable immunodeficiency.

Points on this clone: Sequencing ends 3 residues short of the CDR3 end; the germline J gene provides the rest. The chain has TRBV7-9 and TRBJ2-2, with D hard to call. This CDR3 region has 11 residues. Germline V gene data show CDR1 as SEHNR and CDR2 as FQNEAQ (reference sequence). V lost 10 bases to trimming and J lost 3 bases, with 6 bases between them. The CDR3 spells CANLDTGELFF. The sequenced part of the CDR3 DNA is TGTGCCAATTTAGACACCGGGGAG.

Note on this clone: The read falls 3 residues short of the CDR3 end, and the missing part is taken from the germline J gene. The rearrangement links TRBV30 to TRBJ1-4; 9 bases fit TRBD1. This CDR3 comprises 15 residues. Per germline, CDR1 GTSNPN and CDR2 SVGIG (reference sequence). J gave up 8 bases and V 3 bases, and 10 bases lay outside the gene matches. CDR3 sequence reads: CAWRPGTGKGEKLFF. The sequenced part of the CDR3 DNA is TGTGCCTGGAGGCCCGGGACAGGGAAAGGGGAAAAA.

This clone appeared a few times. The observed sequence ends 3 residues before the CDR3 terminus, with the missing tail filled in from the germline J gene. V usage is TRBV18 and J usage is TRBJ2-1; TRBD2 might be the D (6 bases). The V and J ends lost 2 bases and 6 bases respectively, with 8 bases between them. Germline CDR1 reads KGHSH; CDR2 reads LQKENI. The CDR3 loop spans 13 amino acids. The CDR3 sequence: CASSPLGGNEQFF. The CDR3 DNA, read in part, is TGTGCCAGCTCACCATTGGGGGGCAATGAG. Complete variable domain (other parts from reference TRBV18 and TRBJ2-1): NAGVMQNPRHLVRRRGQEARLRCSPMKGHSHVYWYRQLPEEGLKFMVYLQKENIIDESGMPKERFSAEFPKEGPSILRIQQVVRGDSAAYFCASSPLGGNEQFFGPGTRLTVL.

Concerning this clone itself: With the read ending 3 residues before the CDR3 end, the germline J gene is used to fill in that end. The chain links TRBV5-6 to TRBJ1-6; TRBD1 matches 7 bases. The J segment lost 7 bases and the V segment lost 2 bases, leaving 3 bases of the junction unmatched. CDR1 is SGHDT and CDR2 is YYEEEE in the germline V gene. CDR3 size: 14 residues. The part of the CDR3 DNA that was read is TGTGCCAGCAGCTTCGACAGGGCGAATTCACCC. Protein sequence: CASSFDRANSP. The full-length CDR3 reads as CASSFDRANSPLHF.

Points on this clone: Sequencing ends 3 residues short of the CDR3 end; the germline J gene provides the rest. This sequence joins TRBV30 and TRBJ1-6; 8 nucleotides match TRBD1. Trimming cost V 3 bases and J 7 bases; bases outside gene matches: 8. The CDR3 runs 15 residues. CDR1 and CDR2 from the germline V gene are GTSNPN and SVGIG (reference sequence). The sequenced part of the CDR3 DNA is TGTGCCTGGAGAGAGACAGGGGCTTGGAATTCACCC. Protein: CAWRETGAWNSP. The full-length CDR3 reads as CAWRETGAWNSPLHF.

This clone occurred a few times. The CDR3 end falls 3 residues outside the read, so it is completed with the germline J gene. The J gene is TRBJ1-6, the V gene TRBV2, with TRBD1 identical over 7 bases. Germline CDR1 and CDR2: SNHLY and FYNNEI. Trimming removed 6 bases from V and 9 bases from J; junction bases left unmatched: 5. The CDR3 has 13 residues. CDR3 bases read: TGTGCCAGCAGGGACAGGTACCTTTCACCC. Its protein is CASRDRYLSP. The complete CDR3 protein is CASRDRYLSPLHF.

This clone has more than one count but fewer than ten. The CDR3 end falls 3 residues outside the read, so it is completed with the germline J gene. The chain has TRBV20-1 and TRBJ2-3; 7 bases align to TRBD2. Germline V gives CDR1 DFQATT, CDR2 SNEGSKA (reference sequence). The CDR3 covers 15 residues. The ends lost 7 bases at V and 0 bases at J; junction bases unmatched: 10. This CDR3 reads CSGAASGSSTDTQYF. The CDR3 DNA, read in part, is TGCAGTGGTGCAGCTAGCGGCTCTAGCACAGATACG.

A remark on this clone: The CDR3 end is not reached by the read, which stops 3 residues before it; the germline J gene fills it in. The genes are TRBV11-3 and TRBJ2-7; D not resolved. V lost 9 bases to trimming and J lost 3 bases, with 15 bases between them. Germline V gene sequence: CDR1 SGHNT, CDR2 YENEEA. The CDR3 is 13 residues long. The CDR3: CARNPGRYYEQYF. CDR3 DNA (partial): TGTGCCAGGAACCCGGGTCGCTACTACGAG.

Worth noting for this clone: The observed sequence ends 3 residues before the CDR3 terminus, with the missing tail filled in from the germline J gene. V usage is TRBV7-9 and J usage is TRBJ1-4, with D tentatively TRBD1 (5 bases). The CDR3 is 12 amino acids. Germline CDR1 reads SEHNR; CDR2 reads FQNEAQ (reference sequence). The sequenced part of the CDR3 DNA is TGTGCCAGCAGCTTAGACCAGGGAAGA. Amino acids: CASSLDQGR. Given in full, the CDR3 is CASSLDQGRLFF.

This clone was found many times. The observed sequence ends 3 residues before the CDR3 terminus, with the missing tail filled in from the germline J gene. This chain links TRBV6-2 or TRBV6-3 with TRBJ2-1; 7 nucleotides match TRBD1. Germline CDR1 MNHEY, CDR2 SVGEGT. The CDR3 sequence is 15 residues long. J lost 4 bases, V lost 2 bases, and 5 bases had no gene match. The CDR3 sequence is CASSYVQGDYNEQFF. CDR3 DNA, as far as it was read: TGTGCCAGCAGTTACGTCCAGGGGGATTACAATGAG.

Points on this clone: The read falls 3 residues short of the CDR3 end, and the missing part is taken from the germline J gene. The genes are TRBV23-1 and TRBJ2-7; 9 nucleotides align to TRBD1. TRBV23-1 is reported as an ORF; its role is uncertain. The CDR3 covers 14 residues. V shed 8 bases, J shed 4 bases, and the junction held 9 bases outside the gene matches. The sequenced part of the CDR3 DNA is TGCGCCAGCCGACCGGGACAGGGTATATACGAG. Protein sequence: CASRPGQGIYE. The full-length CDR3 reads as CASRPGQGIYEQYF.